This T cell receptor beta chain is drawn from a study of T-cell memory formation after mild COVID-19. Study summary: Across donors, TCR clusters were largely donor specific. Overall study findings and caveats: From day 15 to 85, contracting clones were balanced between CD4 and CD8, whereas later expanders leaned toward CD4+. The finding that pre-infection memory included some responding clones suggested that cross-reactive memory joined.

The CDR3 has 12 residues. Germline-derived CDR1 and CDR2 are MNHNY and SVGAGI (reference sequence). TCR alpha and TCR beta cDNA libraries with sample barcodes and UMIs came from 5'RACE using constant-segment primers. TCRdb re-called the 5' RACE reads through MiXCR, storing one row per CDR3 protein. The sample holds roughly 340,000 distinct CDR3 sequences, 20% to 25% seen once. On this clonotype itself: Its antigen is unidentified. A junction end diverges from the germline sequence, so it may reflect a read error.

This sequence originates from a man in his late teens or twenties who had mild COVID-19 (a few samples of this study predate the infection). Cell type and time point are not known. V gene TRBV6-6 combines with J gene TRBJ2-4; D is undetermined. Sequenced input: PBMCs or a T cell subset sorted from them (not recorded which). In nucleotides, the CDR3 is TGTGCCAGCACTTACAGCCAAAACATTCAGTACTTC. It yields the protein CASTYSQNIQYF.